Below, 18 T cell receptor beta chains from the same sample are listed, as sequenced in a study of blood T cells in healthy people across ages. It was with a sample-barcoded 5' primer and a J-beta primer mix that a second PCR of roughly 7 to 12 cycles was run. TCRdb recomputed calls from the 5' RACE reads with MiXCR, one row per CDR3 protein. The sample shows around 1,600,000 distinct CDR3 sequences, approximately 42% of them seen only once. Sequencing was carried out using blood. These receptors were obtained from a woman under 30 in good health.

In DNA, the CDR3 is TGTGCCAGCAGCTTAGGTGCGGGACAGGGGATGTCTAATGAAAAACTGTTTTTT. Translation: CASSLGAGQGMSNEKLFF. The rearrangement uses TRBV7-9 and TRBJ1-4; 10 positions agree with TRBD1. The junction had 8 bases not matched to a gene; V was cut back by 1 base and J by 3 bases. CDR3 length: 18 amino acids. Germline V lookup: CDR1 SEHNR, CDR2 FQNEAQ (reference sequence).

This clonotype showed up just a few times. The CDR3 nucleotides are TGCAGTGCTAGTTTCGGGACTAGCGGGAGGGATGAGCAGTTCTTC. Translation: CSASFGTSGRDEQFF. This rearrangement joins TRBV20-1 to TRBJ2-1, with 16 bases lining up with TRBD2. Germline loops: CDR1 DFQATT, CDR2 SNEGSKA (reference sequence). The CDR3 has 15 amino acids. V lost 3 bases and J lost 8; bases outside the gene matches: 4.

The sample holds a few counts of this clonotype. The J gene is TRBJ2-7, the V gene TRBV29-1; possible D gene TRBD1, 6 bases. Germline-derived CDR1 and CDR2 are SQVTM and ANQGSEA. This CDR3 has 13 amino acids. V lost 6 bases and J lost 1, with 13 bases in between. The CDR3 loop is CSVTGTMSYEQYF. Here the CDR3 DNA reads TGCAGCGTGACCGGGACAATGTCCTACGAGCAGTACTTC.

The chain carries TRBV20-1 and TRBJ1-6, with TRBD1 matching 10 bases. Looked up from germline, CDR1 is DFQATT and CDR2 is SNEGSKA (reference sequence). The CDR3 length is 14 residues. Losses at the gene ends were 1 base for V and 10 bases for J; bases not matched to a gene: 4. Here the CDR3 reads CSARGGTGVSPLHF. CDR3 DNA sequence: TGCAGTGCTAGAGGAGGGACAGGGGTCTCACCCCTCCACTTT.

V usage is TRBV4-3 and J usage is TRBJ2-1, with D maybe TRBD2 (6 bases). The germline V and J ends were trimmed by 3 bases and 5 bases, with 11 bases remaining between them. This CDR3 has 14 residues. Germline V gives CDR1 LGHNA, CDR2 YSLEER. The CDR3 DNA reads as TGCGCCAGCAGCCAGGGTGGGAGGAACAATGAGCAGTTCTTC. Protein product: CASSQGGRNNEQFF.

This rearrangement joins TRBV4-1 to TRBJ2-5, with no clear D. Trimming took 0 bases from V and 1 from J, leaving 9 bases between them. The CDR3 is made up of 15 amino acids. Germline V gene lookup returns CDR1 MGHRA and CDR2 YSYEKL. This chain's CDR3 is CASSQDFLPQETQYF. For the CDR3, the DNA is TGCGCCAGCAGCCAAGATTTCCTCCCCCAAGAGACCCAGTACTTC.

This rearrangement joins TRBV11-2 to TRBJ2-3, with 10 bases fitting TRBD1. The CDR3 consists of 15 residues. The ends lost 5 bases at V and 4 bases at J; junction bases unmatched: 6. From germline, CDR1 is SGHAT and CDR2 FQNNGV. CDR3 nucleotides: TGTGCCAGCAGCACCAGACAGGGGGCCGCAGATACGCAGTATTTT. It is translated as CASSTRQGAADTQYF.

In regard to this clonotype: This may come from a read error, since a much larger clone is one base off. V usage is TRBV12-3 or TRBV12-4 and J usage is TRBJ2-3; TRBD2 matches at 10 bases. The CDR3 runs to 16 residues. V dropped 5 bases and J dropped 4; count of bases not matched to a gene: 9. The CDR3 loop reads CASSPLAGVPADTQYF. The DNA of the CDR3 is TGTGCCAGCAGTCCTCTAGCGGGAGTGCCAGCAGATACGCAGTATTTT.

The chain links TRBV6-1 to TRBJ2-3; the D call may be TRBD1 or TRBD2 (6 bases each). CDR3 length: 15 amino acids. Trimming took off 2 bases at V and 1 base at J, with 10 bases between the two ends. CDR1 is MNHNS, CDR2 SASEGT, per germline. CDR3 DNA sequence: TGTGCCAGCAGTGAACCCGGGGGCGGCACAGATACGCAGTATTTT. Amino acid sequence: CASSEPGGGTDTQYF.

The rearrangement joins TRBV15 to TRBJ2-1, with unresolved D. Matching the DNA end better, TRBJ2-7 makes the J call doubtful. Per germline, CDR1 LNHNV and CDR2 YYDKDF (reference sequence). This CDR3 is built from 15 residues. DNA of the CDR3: TGTGCCACCAGCCTCTACACGGGCTCCTACAATGAGCAGTACTTC. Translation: CATSLYTGSYNEQYF.

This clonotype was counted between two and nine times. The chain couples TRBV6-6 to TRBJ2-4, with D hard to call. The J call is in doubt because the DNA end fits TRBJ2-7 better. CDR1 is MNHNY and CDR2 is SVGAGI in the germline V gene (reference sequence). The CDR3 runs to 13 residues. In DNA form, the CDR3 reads TGTGCCAGCAGTTTTTTCGGTGTCTACGAGCAGTACTTC. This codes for CASSFFGVYEQYF.

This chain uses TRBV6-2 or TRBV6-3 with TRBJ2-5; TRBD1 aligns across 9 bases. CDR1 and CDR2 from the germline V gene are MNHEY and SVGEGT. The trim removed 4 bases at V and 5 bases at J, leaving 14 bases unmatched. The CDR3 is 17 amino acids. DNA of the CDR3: TGTGCCAGCAGTTCCTCCGTCGGGACAGGGAAGAGGGAGACCCAGTACTTC. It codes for CASSSSVGTGKRETQYF.

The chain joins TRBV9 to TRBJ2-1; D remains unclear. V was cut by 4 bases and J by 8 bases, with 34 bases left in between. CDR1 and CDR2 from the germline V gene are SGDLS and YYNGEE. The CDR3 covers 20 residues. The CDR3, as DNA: TGTGCCAGCAGCTCCCGGGCCTTGGATACTTTTTATCGAGGCAACGATGAGCAGTTCTTC. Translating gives CASSSRALDTFYRGNDEQFF.

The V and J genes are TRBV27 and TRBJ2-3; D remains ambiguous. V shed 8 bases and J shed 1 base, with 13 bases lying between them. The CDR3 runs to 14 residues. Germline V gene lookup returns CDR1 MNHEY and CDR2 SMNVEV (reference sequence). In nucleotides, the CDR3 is TGTGCCAGCCTGCCTGAAGGCCGCACAGATACGCAGTATTTT. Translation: CASLPEGRTDTQYF.

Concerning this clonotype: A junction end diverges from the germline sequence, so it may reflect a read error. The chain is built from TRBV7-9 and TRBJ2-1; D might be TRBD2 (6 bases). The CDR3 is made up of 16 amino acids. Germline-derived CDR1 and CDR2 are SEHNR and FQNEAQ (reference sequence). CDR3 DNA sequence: TGTGCCAGCAGCCGATTAGCGGAAATCTCCTCCAATGAGCAGTTCTTC. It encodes CASSRLAEISSNEQFF.

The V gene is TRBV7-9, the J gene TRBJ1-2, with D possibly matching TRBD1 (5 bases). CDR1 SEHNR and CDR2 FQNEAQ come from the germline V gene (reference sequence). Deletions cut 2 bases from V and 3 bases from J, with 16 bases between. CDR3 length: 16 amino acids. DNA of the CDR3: TGTGCCAGCAGCTTATGGGACGTCTTGGGAGACTATGGCTACACCTTC. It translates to CASSLWDVLGDYGYTF.

The CDR3 reads CASSLVGQGGPYYGYTF. The CDR3 DNA reads as TGTGCCAGCAGCTTAGTTGGACAGGGGGGGCCCTACTATGGCTACACCTTC. The genes are TRBV7-2 and TRBJ1-2; the match to TRBD1 covers 10 bases. The CDR3 is 17 amino acids. Germline V gene lookup returns CDR1 SGHTA and CDR2 FQGNSA. Trimming removed 1 base from V and 3 bases from J; junction bases left unmatched: 8.

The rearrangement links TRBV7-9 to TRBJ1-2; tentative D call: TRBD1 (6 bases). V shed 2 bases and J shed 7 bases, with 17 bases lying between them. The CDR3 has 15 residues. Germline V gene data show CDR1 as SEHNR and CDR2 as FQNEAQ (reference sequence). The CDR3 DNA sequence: TGTGCCAGCAGCTTAAGCGGCACAGGGCGGTTTGGCTACACCTTC. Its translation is CASSLSGTGRFGYTF.